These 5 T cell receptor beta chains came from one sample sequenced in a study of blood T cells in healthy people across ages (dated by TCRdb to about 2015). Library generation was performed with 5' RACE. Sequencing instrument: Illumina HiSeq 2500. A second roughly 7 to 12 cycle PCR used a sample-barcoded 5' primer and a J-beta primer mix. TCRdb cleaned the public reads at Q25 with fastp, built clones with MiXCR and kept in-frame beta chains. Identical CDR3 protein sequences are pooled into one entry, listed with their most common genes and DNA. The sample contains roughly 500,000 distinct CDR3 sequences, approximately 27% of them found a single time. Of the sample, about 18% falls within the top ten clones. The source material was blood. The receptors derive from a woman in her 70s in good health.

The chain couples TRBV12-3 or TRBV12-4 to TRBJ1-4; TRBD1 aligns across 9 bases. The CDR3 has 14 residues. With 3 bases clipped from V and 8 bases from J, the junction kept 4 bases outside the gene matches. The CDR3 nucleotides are TGTGCCAGCAGTTTGGACAGGGGTTGGGAAAAACTGTTTTTT. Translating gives CASSLDRGWEKLFF.

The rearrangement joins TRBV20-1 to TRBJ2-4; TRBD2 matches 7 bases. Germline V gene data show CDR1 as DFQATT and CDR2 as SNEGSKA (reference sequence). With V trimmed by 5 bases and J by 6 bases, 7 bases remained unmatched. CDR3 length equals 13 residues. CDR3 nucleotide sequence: TGCAGTGCTCCCTTGGGGGGGGGAAACATTCAGTACTTC. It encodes CSAPLGGGNIQYF.

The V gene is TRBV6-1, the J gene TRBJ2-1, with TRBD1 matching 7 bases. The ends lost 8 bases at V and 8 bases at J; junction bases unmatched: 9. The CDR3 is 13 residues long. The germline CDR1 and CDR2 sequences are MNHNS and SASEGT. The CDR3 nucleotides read TGTGCCAGCGGCCTGACAGGGTCCCATGAGCAGTTCTTC. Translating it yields CASGLTGSHEQFF.

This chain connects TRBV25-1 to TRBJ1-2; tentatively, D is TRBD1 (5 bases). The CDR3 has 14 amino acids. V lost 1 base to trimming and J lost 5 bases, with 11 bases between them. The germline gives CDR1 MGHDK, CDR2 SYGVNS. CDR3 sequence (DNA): TGTGCCAGCAGTGAATTGTGGGAGGGGTATGGCTACACCTTC. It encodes CASSELWEGYGYTF.

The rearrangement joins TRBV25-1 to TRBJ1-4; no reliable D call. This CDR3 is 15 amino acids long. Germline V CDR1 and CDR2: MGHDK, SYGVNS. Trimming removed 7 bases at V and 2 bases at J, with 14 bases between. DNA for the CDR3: TGTGCCAGCACTGAGAGTCCTGGGACTAATGAAAAACTGTTTTTT. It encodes CASTESPGTNEKLFF.